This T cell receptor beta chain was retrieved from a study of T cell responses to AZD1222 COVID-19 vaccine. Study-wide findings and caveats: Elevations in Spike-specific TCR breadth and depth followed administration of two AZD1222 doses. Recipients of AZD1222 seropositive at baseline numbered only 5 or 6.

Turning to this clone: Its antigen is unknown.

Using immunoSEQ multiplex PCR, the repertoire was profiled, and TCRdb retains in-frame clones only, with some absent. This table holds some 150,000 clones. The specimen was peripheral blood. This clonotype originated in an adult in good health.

CDR3 bases: TGTGCCAGCAGTTGGTATCCAGGGGGGAATAATTCACCCCTCCACTTT. Its translation: CASSWYPGGNNSPLHF. The chain uses TRBV6-5 and TRBJ1-6; 7 positions match TRBD1. CDR1 and CDR2 (germline): MNHEY, SVGAGI. The CDR3 spans 16 residues. Unmatched junction bases numbered 8, after V lost 4 bases and J lost 5 bases.